The 9 T cell receptor beta chains presented below share a single source sample, sequenced in a study of PD-1 blockade in classical Hodgkin lymphoma. Using immunoSEQ multiplex PCR, the repertoire was profiled, and TCRdb retains in-frame clones only, with some absent. The data hold 25,000 to 35,000 clones, with 70% to 75% observed a single time. Every patient relapsed after autologous stem cell transplantation, and brentuximab vedotin exposure varied. This specimen consisted of peripheral blood mononuclear cells (PBMCs), obtained before the second cycle of nivolumab. Source of these receptors: a human donor with classical Hodgkin lymphoma.

In this sample, this clone turned up once. The V and J genes are TRBV15 and TRBJ2-7; 8 nucleotides match TRBD1. With V trimmed by 0 bases and J by 9 bases, 16 bases remained unmatched. CDR1 and CDR2 (germline): LNHNV, YYDKDF (reference sequence). The CDR3 runs to 17 residues. CDR3 bases: TGTGCCACCAGCAGAGACGGGACAGGTTTGAGGAATACGAGGCAGTACTTC. This gives the protein CATSRDGTGLRNTRQYF. The variable domain in full, with the rest retrieved from reference TRBV15 and TRBJ2-7, is DAMVIQNPRYQVTQFGKPVTLSCSQTLNHNVMYWYQQKSSQAPKLLFHYYDKDFNNEADTPDNFQSRRPNTSFCFLDIRSPGLGDTAMYLCATSRDGTGLRNTRQYFGPGTRLTVT.

The rearrangement uses TRBV5-1 and TRBJ2-7; no definite D call. V was trimmed by 0 bases and J by 0 bases, leaving 7 bases between them. Germline V gene sequence: CDR1 SGHRS, CDR2 YFSETQ. This CDR3 region has 14 residues. CDR3 protein: CASSLDSVSYEQYF. CDR3 sequence (DNA): TGCGCCAGCAGCTTGGACAGTGTCTCCTACGAGCAGTACTTC.

The chain links TRBV11-2 to TRBJ1-2; possible D gene TRBD1, 6 bases. Trimming left V 3 bases short and J 4 bases short, with 18 bases between. Germline values: CDR1 SGHAT, CDR2 FQNNGV. The CDR3 spans 16 residues. The CDR3 sequence is CASSLYSRTDTYGYTF. As DNA, the CDR3 is TGTGCCAGCAGCTTGTACTCCAGGACAGACACCTATGGCTACACCTTC.

The rearrangement links TRBV6-6 to TRBJ2-5; TRBD2 matches 7 bases. The CDR3 loop spans 13 amino acids. Trimming took 4 bases from V and 5 from J; bases not matched to a gene: 4. From germline, CDR1 is MNHNY and CDR2 SVGAGI (reference sequence). The CDR3 DNA reads as TGTGCCAGCAGTTTAGGACTAGGGGAGACCCAGTACTTC. As protein: CASSLGLGETQYF.

This clone came up a few times. The chain uses TRBV30 and TRBJ2-3; a possible D gene is TRBD2 (5 bases). Per the germline V gene, CDR1 is GTSNPN and CDR2 is SVGIG (reference sequence). Trimming stripped 2 bases from V and 3 bases from J, with 15 bases between. The CDR3 sequence is 15 residues long. The CDR3 coding sequence is TGTGCCTGGAGTATGGGTCCCCGAGGGACAGATACGCAGTATTTT. It yields the protein CAWSMGPRGTDTQYF.

The chain has TRBV30 and TRBJ1-3; 7 positions agree with TRBD1. Germline values: CDR1 GTSNPN, CDR2 SVGIG (reference sequence). There are 12 residues in the CDR3. Losses at the gene ends were 8 bases for V and 9 bases for J; bases not matched to a gene: 10. The CDR3 is CASGTVFGTIYF. CDR3 nucleotide sequence: TGTGCCAGCGGGACAGTCTTCGGCACCATATATTTT.

This clone showed up just a few times. V and J are TRBV19 and TRBJ1-5, with D maybe TRBD1 (5 bases). V lost 4 bases and J lost 0, with 10 bases in between. This CDR3 is 15 amino acids long. Germline V gene lookup returns CDR1 LNHDA and CDR2 SQIVND (reference sequence). CDR3 bases: TGTGCCAGTAGTACAGGGCGCTATAGCAATCAGCCCCAGCATTTT. This sequence encodes CASSTGRYSNQPQHF. The complete variable domain, with remaining parts taken from reference TRBV19 and TRBJ1-5, reads DGGITQSPKYLFRKEGQNVTLSCEQNLNHDAMYWYRQDPGQGLRLIYYSQIVNDFQKGDIAEGYSVSREKKESFPLTVTSAQKNPTAFYLCASSTGRYSNQPQHFGDGTRLSIL.

On this clone: Since a much larger clone is just one base distant, this may be a read error. This rearrangement joins TRBV5-6 to TRBJ2-1; D possibly matches TRBD1 or TRBD2 (5 bases each). The germline V gene has CDR1 SGHDT and CDR2 YYEEEE. The CDR3 spans 13 residues. Trimming cost V 4 bases and J 4 bases, with 9 bases left between them. In nucleotides, the CDR3 is TGTGCCAGCAGCGTGGGACGGTACAATGAGCAGTTCTTC. Protein product: CASSVGRYNEQFF.

This clone was seen a handful of times. The rearrangement links TRBV7-9 to TRBJ2-6; tentative D call: TRBD2 (6 bases). This CDR3 is built from 15 residues. Trimming removed 6 bases from V and 4 bases from J, with 13 bases in between. Germline CDR1 is SEHNR and CDR2 is FQNEAQ (reference sequence). The CDR3 coding sequence is TGTGCCAGCAGGCTGGGCGGGGACGGGGCCAACGTCCTGACTTTC. This gives the protein CASRLGGDGANVLTF.